The clone carrying this TCR beta chain has just one count. Only in-frame clones appear in the TCRdb table, and some are missing; sequencing was by immunoSEQ multiplex PCR. The profile shows some 37,000 clones, around nine tenths of them singletons. The data stem from a study of T cell changes during pregnancy in multiple sclerosis. CDR1 is LNHDA and CDR2 is SQIVND in the germline V gene (reference sequence). The V gene lost 3 bases and the J gene lost 4 bases, with 16 bases spanning the gap. This CDR3 contains 15 residues. The clonotype comes from a female donor in good health, enrolled as a control in a pregnancy study. V gene TRBV19 combines with J gene TRBJ2-7; D is possibly TRBD2 (5 bases). Material: CD4+ T cells from peripheral blood mononuclear cells, obtained after pregnancy. Written as DNA, the CDR3 is TGTGCCAGTAGTATTAACGGACCTGGAGGATACGAGCAGTACTTC. This codes for CASSINGPGGYEQYF.